This T cell receptor beta chain was recovered during a study of T cell responses to AZD1222 COVID-19 vaccine. This table comes from immunoSEQ multiplex PCR, and its TCRdb copy is limited to in-frame clones, with some not included. The sample has about 150,000 clones, roughly 90% seen once; the top ten hold approximately 17%. The specimen comprised peripheral blood, sampled on day 0 of AZD1222 vaccination. The clonotype originates from an adult in good health.

The CDR3 region is CASSDRRGHYNEQFF. The CDR3 bases are TGTGCCAGCAGTGATAGGCGGGGACACTACAATGAGCAGTTCTTC. This chain links TRBV2 with TRBJ2-1; D possibly matches TRBD1 or TRBD2 (6 bases each). The CDR3 has 15 residues. Germline V gene sequence: CDR1 SNHLY, CDR2 FYNNEI. V dropped 3 bases and J dropped 3 bases, with 12 bases sitting between them.